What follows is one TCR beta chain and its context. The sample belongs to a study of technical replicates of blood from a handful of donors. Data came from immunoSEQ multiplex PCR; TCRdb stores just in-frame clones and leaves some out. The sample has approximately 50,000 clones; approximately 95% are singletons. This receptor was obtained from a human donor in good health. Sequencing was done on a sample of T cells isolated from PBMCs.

The CDR3 sequence is CASSLGQGGQPQHF. The CDR3 bases are TGTGCCAGCAGCTTGGGTCAGGGTGGTCAGCCCCAGCATTTT. The chain joins TRBV5-5 to TRBJ1-5; TRBD1 is a possible D gene (5 bases). CDR3 length: 14 amino acids. CDR1 and CDR2 (germline): SGHKS, YYEKEE (reference sequence). Trimming pared 0 bases from V and 6 bases from J, leaving 10 bases between. The whole variable domain, remainder taken from reference TRBV5-5 and TRBJ1-5, is DAGVTQSPTHLIKTRGQQVTLRCSPISGHKSVSWYQQVLGQGPQFIFQYYEKEERGRGNFPDRFSARQFPNYSSELNVNALLLGDSALYLCASSLGQGGQPQHFGDGTRLSIL.